This TCR beta chain was sequenced in a study of post-analysis software for immune sequencing data. As concerns this clonotype: The antigen remains undetermined.

The TCR beta cDNA libraries carried unique molecular identifiers. Each CDR3 protein is one row after TCRdb ran MiXCR on the PCR reads. The sample has some 260,000 distinct CDR3 sequences, 30% to 45% seen once. Study-wide points: TRBV5-6, TRBV5-1 and TRBV20-1 were among four or five TRBV segments more frequent in patients than controls.

Trimming removed 5 bases from V and 15 bases from J, with 21 bases in between. The CDR3 contains 13 residues. The receptor comes from a girl aged 5-17 years with multiple sclerosis. Source material: blood. The chain uses TRBV12-3 or TRBV12-4 and TRBJ2-3; tentatively, D is TRBD2 (5 bases). CDR3 nucleotide sequence: TGTGCCAGCAGTCCAGCTAGCACAGATGCGGAATATTTT. Its protein product is CASSPASTDAEYF.